Listed below are T cell receptor beta chains from one sample, sequenced in a study of blood T cell repertoires in COVID-19. Libraries were prepared by immunoSEQ multiplex PCR; TCRdb keeps only in-frame clonotypes and omits some of them. The sample lists 200,000 to 250,000 clones, more than 70% occurring once. The sample taken for sequencing was peripheral blood. Every receptor here comes from an older man with acute or convalescent COVID-19. The CDR3 runs from the conserved cysteine through the conserved F or W. Each record gives: clone size, J gene, V gene, D gene, CDR3 DNA, CDR3 protein. A D gene is named only where the DNA matches it firmly. Size values are once, few and many counts, or a class for expanded clones, and some rows have none.

abundance: once
j_gene: TRBJ1-4
v_gene: TRBV5-1
d_gene: TRBD1
CDR3nt: TGCGCCAGCAGCTTCTCAGGGGGCTTTAATGAAAAACTGTTTTTT
CDR3aa: CASSFSGGFNEKLFF

abundance: NA
j_gene: TRBJ2-7
v_gene: TRBV27
d_gene: NA
CDR3nt: TGTGCCAGCAGTTTAAAAGGTGGGGCAGAAGGCTCCTACGAGCAGTACTTC
CDR3aa: CASSLKGGAEGSYEQYF

abundance: NA
j_gene: TRBJ1-2
v_gene: TRBV15
d_gene: TRBD1
CDR3nt: TGTGCCACCCAGGCAGGGGGAAACTATGGCTACACCTTC
CDR3aa: CATQAGGNYGYTF

abundance: NA
j_gene: TRBJ1-3
v_gene: TRBV4-1
d_gene: NA
CDR3nt: TGCGCCAGCAGCCAAGCTGGATCAGGTTTTAGCTCTGGAAACACCATATATTTT
CDR3aa: CASSQAGSGFSSGNTIYF

abundance: NA
j_gene: TRBJ1-2
v_gene: TRBV28
d_gene: TRBD1
CDR3nt: TGTGCCAGCAACCCCCCCCGGGACAGGGGGCGATCTAGCTACACCTTC
CDR3aa: CASNPPRDRGRSSYTF

abundance: NA
j_gene: TRBJ2-7
v_gene: TRBV3-1/TRBV3-2
d_gene: NA
CDR3nt: TGTGCCAGCAACGACAACGAGCAGTACTTC
CDR3aa: CASNDNEQYF

abundance: NA
j_gene: TRBJ2-1
v_gene: TRBV6-5
d_gene: NA
CDR3nt: TGTGCCAGCAGTCGGAACCCAAACAGCCTCCCTGAGCAGTTCTTC
CDR3aa: CASSRNPNSLPEQFF

abundance: NA
j_gene: TRBJ2-1
v_gene: TRBV6-6
d_gene: NA
CDR3nt: TGTGCCAGCAGTCCCTTAGCGCGGGAGCAGTTCTTC
CDR3aa: CASSPLAREQFF

abundance: NA
j_gene: TRBJ2-1
v_gene: TRBV6-2/TRBV6-3
d_gene: NA
CDR3nt: TGTGCCAGCAGTTACCAGGGAAAATTCTACAATGAGCAGTTCTTC
CDR3aa: CASSYQGKFYNEQFF

abundance: NA
j_gene: TRBJ1-2
v_gene: TRBV2
d_gene: TRBD1
CDR3nt: TGTGCCAGCAGTAACGGACAGGGGGTGGGAGGCTACACCTTC
CDR3aa: CASSNGQGVGGYTF

abundance: NA
j_gene: TRBJ1-4
v_gene: TRBV27
d_gene: NA
CDR3nt: TGTGCCAGCAGTCCCAATGGGTTGGGAGCTGAAAAACTGTTTTTT
CDR3aa: CASSPNGLGAEKLFF

abundance: NA
j_gene: TRBJ2-7
v_gene: TRBV20-1
d_gene: TRBD1
CDR3nt: TGCAGTGCTAGTATTCAGGGGACAGGGGGGCGCGAGCAGTACTTC
CDR3aa: CSASIQGTGGREQYF

abundance: NA
j_gene: TRBJ1-5
v_gene: TRBV28
d_gene: NA
CDR3nt: TGTGCCAGCAGTCCCCTCGGGGGAGGCAATCAGCCCCAGCATTTT
CDR3aa: CASSPLGGGNQPQHF

abundance: once
j_gene: TRBJ1-5
v_gene: TRBV28
d_gene: TRBD1
CDR3nt: TGTGCCAGCAGCCTAGGGACAGGTGGGAGCAAGCCCCAGCATTTT
CDR3aa: CASSLGTGGSKPQHF

abundance: NA
j_gene: TRBJ1-5
v_gene: TRBV6-6
d_gene: NA
CDR3nt: TGTGCCAGCAGTTACCAGAATCAGCCCCAGCATTTT
CDR3aa: CASSYQNQPQHF

abundance: NA
j_gene: TRBJ1-5
v_gene: TRBV21-1
d_gene: NA
CDR3nt: TGTGCCAGCAGCAAAGGAAACAGGGGTCAGCCCCAGCATTTT
CDR3aa: CASSKGNRGQPQHF

abundance: NA
j_gene: TRBJ2-2
v_gene: TRBV3-1/TRBV3-2
d_gene: NA
CDR3nt: TGTGCCAGCAGCCAACGGGCAGGGTCTACCGGGGAGCTGTTTTTT
CDR3aa: CASSQRAGSTGELFF

abundance: NA
j_gene: TRBJ2-3
v_gene: TRBV6-5
d_gene: TRBD1
CDR3nt: TGTGCCAGCAGAATAGACAGGGGGCGCGGAGATACGCAGTATTTT
CDR3aa: CASRIDRGRGDTQYF

abundance: NA
j_gene: TRBJ1-5
v_gene: TRBV4-3
d_gene: TRBD1
CDR3nt: TGCGCCAGCAGCCAGGACAGGGGTCAGCCCCAGCATTTT
CDR3aa: CASSQDRGQPQHF

abundance: NA
j_gene: TRBJ2-1
v_gene: TRBV6-6
d_gene: TRBD2
CDR3nt: TGTGCCAGCAGTTACGGACGGGGGGAGTACAATGAGCAGTTCTTC
CDR3aa: CASSYGRGEYNEQFF

abundance: NA
j_gene: TRBJ2-1
v_gene: TRBV28
d_gene: NA
CDR3nt: TGTGCCAGCAGTTTAGCAGGGCCAGCCTACAATGAGCAGTTCTTC
CDR3aa: CASSLAGPAYNEQFF

abundance: NA
j_gene: TRBJ2-2
v_gene: TRBV28
d_gene: TRBD2
CDR3nt: TGTGCCAGCCGACTAGCGGGAGTCGGGGAGCTGTTTTTT
CDR3aa: CASRLAGVGELFF

abundance: NA
j_gene: TRBJ1-6
v_gene: TRBV11-2
d_gene: NA
CDR3nt: TGTGCCAGCAGCTTCACAGGGAGGGATTCACCCCTCCACTTT
CDR3aa: CASSFTGRDSPLHF

abundance: NA
j_gene: TRBJ2-3
v_gene: TRBV28
d_gene: TRBD2
CDR3nt: TGTGCCAGCAGTGAACCGGGACTAGGCACAGATACGCAGTATTTT
CDR3aa: CASSEPGLGTDTQYF

abundance: NA
j_gene: TRBJ1-2
v_gene: TRBV28
d_gene: NA
CDR3nt: TGTGCCAGCAGTTTAACGGTGTGGGGCTACACCTTC
CDR3aa: CASSLTVWGYTF

abundance: NA
j_gene: TRBJ2-1
v_gene: TRBV5-5
d_gene: TRBD2
CDR3nt: TGTGCCAGCAGCTTGGGCGGGAGTAATTACAATGAGCAGTTCTTC
CDR3aa: CASSLGGSNYNEQFF

abundance: NA
j_gene: TRBJ2-7
v_gene: TRBV7-9
d_gene: NA
CDR3nt: TGTGCCAGCAGTTTCGGGACTTCGGGGGAGCAGTACTTC
CDR3aa: CASSFGTSGEQYF

abundance: NA
j_gene: TRBJ2-1
v_gene: TRBV5-6
d_gene: TRBD1
CDR3nt: TGTGCCAGCAGCTTCGACAGGGGGGCGATCCCATCCATCAATGAGCAGTTCTTC
CDR3aa: CASSFDRGAIPSINEQFF

abundance: NA
j_gene: TRBJ2-3
v_gene: TRBV4-1
d_gene: NA
CDR3nt: TGCGCCAGCAGCCAAGACGGGAGGGGGCTCAGCACAGATACGCAGTATTTT
CDR3aa: CASSQDGRGLSTDTQYF

abundance: NA
j_gene: TRBJ1-6
v_gene: TRBV18
d_gene: NA
CDR3nt: TGTGCCAGCTCACTTCGAGAGTCTTCACCCCTCCACTTT
CDR3aa: CASSLRESSPLHF

abundance: NA
j_gene: TRBJ2-3
v_gene: TRBV6-5
d_gene: NA
CDR3nt: TGTGCCAGCAGTAAGACTATCACAGATACGCAGTATTTT
CDR3aa: CASSKTITDTQYF

abundance: NA
j_gene: TRBJ1-2
v_gene: TRBV7-2
d_gene: NA
CDR3nt: TGTGCCAGCAGCGTACAGGGAAGCGGCTACACCTTC
CDR3aa: CASSVQGSGYTF

abundance: few
j_gene: TRBJ2-4
v_gene: TRBV14
d_gene: TRBD1
CDR3nt: TGTGCCAGCAGCCGGGCGACAGGGAGCCGAAACATTCAGTACTTC
CDR3aa: CASSRATGSRNIQYF

abundance: few
j_gene: TRBJ2-3
v_gene: TRBV10-3
d_gene: TRBD2
CDR3nt: TGTGCCGCCTCTAGCGGCTTCACAGATACGCAGTATTTT
CDR3aa: CAASSGFTDTQYF

abundance: NA
j_gene: TRBJ1-2
v_gene: TRBV19
d_gene: NA
CDR3nt: TGTGCCAGTAGTAACCGGGACACCCTTCCGGGCTACACCTTC
CDR3aa: CASSNRDTLPGYTF

abundance: NA
j_gene: TRBJ1-1
v_gene: TRBV5-1
d_gene: NA
CDR3nt: TGCGCCAGCCTCCCGGGGGGTGTGAACACTGAAGCTTTCTTT
CDR3aa: CASLPGGVNTEAFF

abundance: NA
j_gene: TRBJ1-3
v_gene: TRBV29-1
d_gene: NA
CDR3nt: TGCAGCGTTTTAGACAGTTTCTCTGGAAACACCATATATTTT
CDR3aa: CSVLDSFSGNTIYF

abundance: NA
j_gene: TRBJ2-5
v_gene: TRBV9
d_gene: TRBD2
CDR3nt: TGTGCCAGCAGCGGGGCGGGAGGGATCCTCCAAGAGACCCAGTACTTC
CDR3aa: CASSGAGGILQETQYF

abundance: NA
j_gene: TRBJ2-3
v_gene: TRBV24-1
d_gene: TRBD2
CDR3nt: TGTGCCACCAGTGCCCGCCGCGGGGGAAGCACAGATACGCAGTATTTT
CDR3aa: CATSARRGGSTDTQYF

abundance: NA
j_gene: TRBJ1-1
v_gene: TRBV4-2
d_gene: NA
CDR3nt: TGTGCCAGCAGCCAAGTAGGCAGGAACTCTGAAGCTTTCTTT
CDR3aa: CASSQVGRNSEAFF

abundance: NA
j_gene: TRBJ2-2
v_gene: TRBV7-3
d_gene: TRBD2
CDR3nt: TGTGCCAGCAGCTTACTGTCTAGCGGCTTCTCCGGGGAGCTGTTTTTT
CDR3aa: CASSLLSSGFSGELFF

abundance: NA
j_gene: TRBJ1-1
v_gene: TRBV18
d_gene: NA
CDR3nt: TGTGCCAGCTCACCAGGGCTAGCCATCGAAGCTTTCTTT
CDR3aa: CASSPGLAIEAFF

abundance: NA
j_gene: TRBJ1-2
v_gene: TRBV28
d_gene: TRBD1
CDR3nt: TGTGCCAGCAGGGTATCCGGGACAGGGTCCTATGGCTACACCTTC
CDR3aa: CASRVSGTGSYGYTF

abundance: NA
j_gene: TRBJ2-7
v_gene: TRBV9
d_gene: TRBD1
CDR3nt: TGTGCCAGCAGCGTAGAGGGGACAGGTTCCTACGAGCAGTACTTC
CDR3aa: CASSVEGTGSYEQYF

abundance: NA
j_gene: TRBJ1-6
v_gene: TRBV7-9
d_gene: TRBD1
CDR3nt: TGTGCCAGCAGCTTGGGACAGGGGATCTCACCCCTCCACTTT
CDR3aa: CASSLGQGISPLHF

abundance: NA
j_gene: TRBJ1-2
v_gene: TRBV5-6
d_gene: NA
CDR3nt: TGTGGGCGAGGGCGGGGCGGCTACACCTTC
CDR3aa: CGRGRGGYTF

abundance: NA
j_gene: TRBJ2-2
v_gene: TRBV19
d_gene: NA
CDR3nt: TGTGCCAGTAGAGAGCAAGGCGGGCTCACCGGGGAGCTGTTTTTT
CDR3aa: CASREQGGLTGELFF